This is a list of T cell receptor beta chains from one sample in a study of blood T cell repertoires in COVID-19. Some clones are missing from TCRdb's copy, which holds only in-frame ones; the method was immunoSEQ multiplex PCR. The table lists approximately 150,000 clones, about four fifths of them singletons, with roughly 1.9% in the top ten. The sample comprised peripheral blood. The origin of the receptors is a woman over 75 with acute or convalescent COVID-19. Each CDR3 is given with its conserved first and last residue. The D gene is left open where the match is weak.

v_call	cdr3_length	d_call	j_call	cdr3_aa
TRBV7-8	16	TRBD1	TRBJ2-1	CASSLAEGQGPLEQFF
TRBV5-8	14	.	TRBJ2-7	CASSANGGLYEQYF
TRBV5-1	14	TRBD1	TRBJ2-7	CASSLPGTGREQYF
TRBV5-5	14	TRBD1	TRBJ2-5	CASSLGQGAETQYF
TRBV5-1	17	TRBD1	TRBJ1-2	CASSLEGTGDSNYGYTF
TRBV6-5	14	TRBD2	TRBJ2-7	CASHLAGGMYEQYF
TRBV19	15	.	TRBJ2-1	CASSILGQKANEQFF
TRBV28	14	.	TRBJ2-2	CASSLGGNTGELFF
TRBV29-1	13	.	TRBJ1-2	CSVEGGEADGYTF
TRBV12-3/TRBV12-4	13	.	TRBJ1-2	CASSLVRNYGYTF
TRBV11-2	13	TRBD1	TRBJ1-6	CASSFRQGSPLHF
TRBV6-9	18	TRBD1	TRBJ1-1	CASSFTGAAEMINTEAFF
TRBV15	15	TRBD1	TRBJ1-4	CATSRRQGEDEKLFF
TRBV7-6	16	TRBD1	TRBJ2-5	CASSPLPRQGGGTQYF
TRBV18	15	.	TRBJ1-1	CASSPHSEENTEAFF
TRBV30	13	.	TRBJ2-5	CAWAPRGGKTQYF
TRBV6-5	15	.	TRBJ1-3	CASRRGGFSGNTIYF
TRBV18	14	.	TRBJ1-5	CASSPPGGFQPQHF
TRBV28	16	TRBD1	TRBJ2-7	CASSSPGGRQPYEQYF
TRBV24-1	16	.	TRBJ2-3	CATSGQFDISTDTQYF
TRBV10-2	12	.	TRBJ2-7	CASSELGSEQYF
TRBV2	14	.	TRBJ1-5	CASSEEGSYQPQHF
TRBV11-2	15	.	TRBJ2-5	CASSLSVYSRETQYF
TRBV29-1	15	.	TRBJ1-1	CSSIAGSFWNTEAFF
TRBV18	16	TRBD2	TRBJ2-1	CASSALGTSGNHEQFF
TRBV7-9	16	TRBD2	TRBJ2-1	CASSLRGLAGRNEQFF
TRBV3-1/TRBV3-2	15	TRBD2	TRBJ2-1	CASSHSGGASNEQFF